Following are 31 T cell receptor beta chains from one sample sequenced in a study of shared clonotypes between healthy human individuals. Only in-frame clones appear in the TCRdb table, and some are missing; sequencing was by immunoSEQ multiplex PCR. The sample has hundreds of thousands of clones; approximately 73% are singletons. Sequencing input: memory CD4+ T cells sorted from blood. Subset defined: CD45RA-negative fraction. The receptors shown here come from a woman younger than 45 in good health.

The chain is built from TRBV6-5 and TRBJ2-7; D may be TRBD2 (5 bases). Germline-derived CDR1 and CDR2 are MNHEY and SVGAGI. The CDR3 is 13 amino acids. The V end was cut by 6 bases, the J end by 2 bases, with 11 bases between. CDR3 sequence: CASSPRVTYEQYF. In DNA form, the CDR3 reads TGTGCCAGCAGCCCGCGGGTAACCTACGAGCAGTACTTC.

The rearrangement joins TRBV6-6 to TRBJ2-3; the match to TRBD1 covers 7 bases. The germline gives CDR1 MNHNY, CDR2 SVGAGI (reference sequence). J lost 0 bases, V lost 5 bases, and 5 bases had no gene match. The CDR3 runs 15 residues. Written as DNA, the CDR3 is TGTGCCAGCAGTCAACAGGGGTCCAGCACAGATACGCAGTATTTT. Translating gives CASSQQGSSTDTQYF.

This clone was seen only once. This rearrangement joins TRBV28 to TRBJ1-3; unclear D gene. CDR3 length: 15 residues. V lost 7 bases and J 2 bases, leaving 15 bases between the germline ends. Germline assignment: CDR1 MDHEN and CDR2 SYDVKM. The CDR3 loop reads CASTLGPEAGNTIYF. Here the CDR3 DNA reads TGTGCCAGCACCTTAGGACCGGAGGCTGGAAACACCATATATTTT.

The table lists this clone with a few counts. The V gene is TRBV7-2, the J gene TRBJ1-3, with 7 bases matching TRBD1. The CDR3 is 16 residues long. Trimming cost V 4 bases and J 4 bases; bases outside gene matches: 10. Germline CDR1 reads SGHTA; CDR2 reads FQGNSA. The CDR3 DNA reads TGTGCCAGCAGCTCCGCCCCTGGGACAGCCGGAAACACCATATATTTT. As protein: CASSSAPGTAGNTIYF.

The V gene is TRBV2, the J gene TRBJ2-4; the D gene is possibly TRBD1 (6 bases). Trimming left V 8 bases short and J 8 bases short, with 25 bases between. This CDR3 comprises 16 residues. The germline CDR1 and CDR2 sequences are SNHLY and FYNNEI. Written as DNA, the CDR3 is TGTGCCAGCGCAAGCCGTCTCAGGGGTTCAAAGGACATTCAGTACTTC. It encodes CASASRLRGSKDIQYF. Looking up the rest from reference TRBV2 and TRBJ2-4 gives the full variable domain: EPEVTQTPSHQVTQMGQEVILRCVPISNHLYFYWYRQILGQKVEFLVSFYNNEISEKSEIFDDQFSVERPDGSNFTLKIRSTKLEDSAMYFCASASRLRGSKDIQYFGAGTRLSVL.

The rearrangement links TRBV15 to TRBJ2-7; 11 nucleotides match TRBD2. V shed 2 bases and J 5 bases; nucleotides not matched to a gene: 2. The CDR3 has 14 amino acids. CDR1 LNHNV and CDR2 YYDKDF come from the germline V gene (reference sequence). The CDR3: CATSRLAGGDEQYF. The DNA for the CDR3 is TGTGCCACCAGCAGACTAGCGGGAGGTGACGAGCAGTACTTC.

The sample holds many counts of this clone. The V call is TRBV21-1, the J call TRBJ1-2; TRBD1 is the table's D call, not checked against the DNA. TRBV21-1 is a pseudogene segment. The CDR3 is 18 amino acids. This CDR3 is CASSKVTAGPFTNYGYTF. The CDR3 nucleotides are TGTGCCAGCAGCAAAGTCACAGCAGGTCCCTTTACTAACTATGGCTACACCTTC.

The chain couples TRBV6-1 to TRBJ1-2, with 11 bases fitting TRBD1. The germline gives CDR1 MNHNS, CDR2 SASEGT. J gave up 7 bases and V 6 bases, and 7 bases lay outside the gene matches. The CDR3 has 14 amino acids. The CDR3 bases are TGTGCCAGCAGATGGGACAGGGGGTTGGGTGGCTACACCTTC. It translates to CASRWDRGLGGYTF.

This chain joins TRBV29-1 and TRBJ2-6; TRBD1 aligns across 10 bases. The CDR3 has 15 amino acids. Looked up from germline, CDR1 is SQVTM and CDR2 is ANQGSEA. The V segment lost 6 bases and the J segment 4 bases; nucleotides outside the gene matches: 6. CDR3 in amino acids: CSVRTGGSGANVLTF. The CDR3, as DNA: TGCAGCGTGCGGACAGGGGGTTCCGGGGCCAACGTCCTGACTTTC.

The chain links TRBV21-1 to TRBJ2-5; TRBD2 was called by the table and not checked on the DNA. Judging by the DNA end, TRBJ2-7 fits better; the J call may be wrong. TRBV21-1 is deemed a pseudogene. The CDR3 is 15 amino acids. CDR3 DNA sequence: TGTGCCAGCAGCAAAGACTCCCTAGCGGGTTCCGAGCAGTACTTC. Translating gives CASSKDSLAGSEQYF.

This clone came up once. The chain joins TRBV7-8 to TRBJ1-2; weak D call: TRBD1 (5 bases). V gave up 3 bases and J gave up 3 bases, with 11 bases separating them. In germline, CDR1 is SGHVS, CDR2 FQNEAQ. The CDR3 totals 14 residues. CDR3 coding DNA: TGTGCCAGCAGCTTGCGGGGCGGCGACTATGGCTACACCTTC. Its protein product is CASSLRGGDYGYTF.

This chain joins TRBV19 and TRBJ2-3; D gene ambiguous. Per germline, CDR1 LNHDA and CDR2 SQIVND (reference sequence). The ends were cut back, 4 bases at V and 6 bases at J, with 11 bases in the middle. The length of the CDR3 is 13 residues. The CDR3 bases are TGTGCCAGTAGTACCTCACTCGGGGATACGCAGTATTTT. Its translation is CASSTSLGDTQYF.

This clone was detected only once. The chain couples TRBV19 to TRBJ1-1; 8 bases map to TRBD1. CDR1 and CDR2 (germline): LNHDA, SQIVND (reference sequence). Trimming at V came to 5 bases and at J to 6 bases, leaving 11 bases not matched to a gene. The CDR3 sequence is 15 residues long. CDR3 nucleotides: TGTGCCAGTAGTCCAGGGGGCATGTTCCGCGCTGAAGCTTTCTTT. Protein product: CASSPGGMFRAEAFF.

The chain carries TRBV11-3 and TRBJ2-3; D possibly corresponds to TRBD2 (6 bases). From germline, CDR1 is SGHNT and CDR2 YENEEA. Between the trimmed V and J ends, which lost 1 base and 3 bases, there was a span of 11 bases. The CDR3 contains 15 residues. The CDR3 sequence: CASSLGVAETDTQYF. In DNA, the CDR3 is TGTGCCAGCAGCTTAGGAGTAGCGGAAACAGATACGCAGTATTTT. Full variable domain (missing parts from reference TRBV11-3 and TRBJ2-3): EAGVVQSPRYKIIEKKQPVAFWCNPISGHNTLYWYLQNLGQGPELLIRYENEEAVDDSQLPKDRFSAERLKGVDSTLKIQPAELGDSAVYLCASSLGVAETDTQYFGPGTRLTVL.

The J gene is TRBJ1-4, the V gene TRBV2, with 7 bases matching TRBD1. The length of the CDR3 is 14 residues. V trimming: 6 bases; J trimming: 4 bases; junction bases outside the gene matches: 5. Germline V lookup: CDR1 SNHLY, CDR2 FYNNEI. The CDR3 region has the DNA TGTGCCAGCAGCACACAGGGGATTAATGAAAAACTGTTTTTT. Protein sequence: CASSTQGINEKLFF.

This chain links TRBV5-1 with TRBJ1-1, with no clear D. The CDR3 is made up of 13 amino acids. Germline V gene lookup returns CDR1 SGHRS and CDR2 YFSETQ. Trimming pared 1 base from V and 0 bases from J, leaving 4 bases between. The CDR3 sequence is CASSLTLNTEAFF. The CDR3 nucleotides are TGCGCCAGCAGCTTGACACTGAACACTGAAGCTTTCTTT.

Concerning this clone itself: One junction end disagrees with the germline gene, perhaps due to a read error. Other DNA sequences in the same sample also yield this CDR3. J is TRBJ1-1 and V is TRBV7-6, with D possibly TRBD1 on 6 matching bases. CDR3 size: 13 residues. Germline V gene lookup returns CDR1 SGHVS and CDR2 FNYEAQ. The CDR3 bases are TGTGCCAGCAGCTTAAGAAGGGGGGCTGAAGCCTTCTTT. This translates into CASSLRRGAEAFF.

CDR3 DNA: TGTGCCAGCAGCCCCCTGACTAGCGTAAAGGACGAGCAGTACTTC. This encodes CASSPLTSVKDEQYF. The rearrangement uses TRBV2 and TRBJ2-7, with 8 bases that match TRBD2. The CDR3 is 15 residues long. V dropped 6 bases and J dropped 5; count of bases not matched to a gene: 12. Germline V gene data show CDR1 as SNHLY and CDR2 as FYNNEI.

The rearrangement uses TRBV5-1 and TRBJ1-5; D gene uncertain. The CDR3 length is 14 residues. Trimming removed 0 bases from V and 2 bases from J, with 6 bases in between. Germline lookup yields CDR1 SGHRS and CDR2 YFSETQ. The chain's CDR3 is CASSLAGRNQPQHF. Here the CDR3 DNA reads TGCGCCAGCAGCTTGGCTGGTCGCAATCAGCCCCAGCATTTT.

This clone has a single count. The CDR3 region is CASSQGALNTEAFF. In nucleotides, the CDR3 is TGTGCCAGCAGCCAGGGGGCATTGAACACTGAAGCTTTCTTT. The J gene is TRBJ1-1, the V gene TRBV5-4, with 8 bases fitting TRBD1. The CDR3 is 14 residues long. CDR1 and CDR2 from the germline V gene are SGHNT and YYREEE (reference sequence). V shed 4 bases, J shed 0 bases, and the junction held 2 bases outside the gene matches.

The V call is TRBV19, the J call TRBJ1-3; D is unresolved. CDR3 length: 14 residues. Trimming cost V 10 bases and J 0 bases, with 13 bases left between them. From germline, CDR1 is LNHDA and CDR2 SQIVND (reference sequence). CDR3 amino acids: CATTDTLSGNTIYF. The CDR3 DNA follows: TGTGCCACCACTGACACTCTCTCTGGAAACACCATATATTTT.

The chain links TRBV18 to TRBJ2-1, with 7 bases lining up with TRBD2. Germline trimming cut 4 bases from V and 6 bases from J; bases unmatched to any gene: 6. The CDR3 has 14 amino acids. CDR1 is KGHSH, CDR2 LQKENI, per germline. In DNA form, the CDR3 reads TGTGCCAGCTCACACGCCGGGACTATCAATGAGCAGTTCTTC. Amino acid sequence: CASSHAGTINEQFF.

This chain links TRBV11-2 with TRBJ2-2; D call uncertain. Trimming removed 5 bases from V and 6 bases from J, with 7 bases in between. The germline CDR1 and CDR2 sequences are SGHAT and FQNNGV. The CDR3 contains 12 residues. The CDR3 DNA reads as TGTGCCAGCAGCGCGTTAGCCGGGGAGCTGTTTTTT. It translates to CASSALAGELFF.

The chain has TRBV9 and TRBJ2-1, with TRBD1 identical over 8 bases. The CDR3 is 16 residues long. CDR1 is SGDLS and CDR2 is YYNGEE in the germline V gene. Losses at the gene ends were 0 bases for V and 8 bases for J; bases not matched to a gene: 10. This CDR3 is CASSVGVAGGRDEQFF. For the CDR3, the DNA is TGTGCCAGCAGCGTAGGAGTGGCAGGGGGCAGGGATGAGCAGTTCTTC.

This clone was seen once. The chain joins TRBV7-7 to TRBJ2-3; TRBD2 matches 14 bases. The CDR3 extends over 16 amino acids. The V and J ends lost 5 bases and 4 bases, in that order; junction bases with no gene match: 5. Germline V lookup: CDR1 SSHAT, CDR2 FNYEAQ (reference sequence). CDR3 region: CASSPGLAGGADTQYF. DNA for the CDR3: TGTGCCAGCAGCCCAGGACTAGCGGGAGGAGCAGATACGCAGTATTTT.

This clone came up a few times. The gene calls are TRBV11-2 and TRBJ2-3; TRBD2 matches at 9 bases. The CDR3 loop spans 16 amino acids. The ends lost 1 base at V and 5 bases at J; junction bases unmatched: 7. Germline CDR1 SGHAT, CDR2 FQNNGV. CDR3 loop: CASSLGTSAWGDTQYF. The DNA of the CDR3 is TGTGCCAGCAGCTTAGGGACTAGCGCCTGGGGAGATACGCAGTATTTT. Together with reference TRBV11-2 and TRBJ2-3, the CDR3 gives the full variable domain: EAGVAQSPRYKIIEKRQSVAFWCNPISGHATLYWYQQILGQGPKLLIQFQNNGVVDDSQLPKDRFSAERLKGVDSTLKIQPAKLEDSAVYLCASSLGTSAWGDTQYFGPGTRLTVL.

The CDR3 protein is CASSRDRGQETQYF. The CDR3 DNA sequence: TGCGCCAGCAGTAGGGACAGGGGTCAAGAGACCCAGTACTTC. The chain carries TRBV10-1 and TRBJ2-5, with 10 positions matching TRBD1. The V and J ends lost 5 bases and 2 bases, in that order; junction bases with no gene match: 2. The length of the CDR3 is 14 residues. The germline gives CDR1 WNHNN, CDR2 SYGVQD (reference sequence).

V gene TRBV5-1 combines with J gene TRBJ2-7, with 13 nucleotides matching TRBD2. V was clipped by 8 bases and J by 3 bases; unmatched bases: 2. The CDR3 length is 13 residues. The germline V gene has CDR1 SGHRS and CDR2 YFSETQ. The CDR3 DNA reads TGCGCCAGTGGACTAGCGGGAGTCTACGAGCAGTACTTC. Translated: CASGLAGVYEQYF.

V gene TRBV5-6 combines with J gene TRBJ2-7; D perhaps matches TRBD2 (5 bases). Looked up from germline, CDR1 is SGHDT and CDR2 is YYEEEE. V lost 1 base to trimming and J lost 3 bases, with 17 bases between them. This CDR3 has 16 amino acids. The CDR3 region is CASSLFVGDVSYEQYF. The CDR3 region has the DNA TGTGCCAGCAGCTTGTTTGTGGGAGACGTGAGCTACGAGCAGTACTTC. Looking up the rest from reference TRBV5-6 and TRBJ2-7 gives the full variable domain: DAGVTQSPTHLIKTRGQQVTLRCSPKSGHDTVSWYQQALGQGPQFIFQYYEEEERQRGNFPDRFSGHQFPNYSSELNVNALLLGDSALYLCASSLFVGDVSYEQYFGPGTRLTVT.

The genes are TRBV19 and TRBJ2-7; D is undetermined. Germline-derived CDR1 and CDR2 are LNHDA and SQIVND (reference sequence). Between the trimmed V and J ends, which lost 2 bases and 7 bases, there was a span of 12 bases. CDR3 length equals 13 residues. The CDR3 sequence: CASSIRQIGEQYF. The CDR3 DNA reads TGTGCCAGTAGTATAAGGCAAATCGGGGAGCAGTACTTC. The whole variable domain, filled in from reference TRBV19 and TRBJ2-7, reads DGGITQSPKYLFRKEGQNVTLSCEQNLNHDAMYWYRQDPGQGLRLIYYSQIVNDFQKGDIAEGYSVSREKKESFPLTVTSAQKNPTAFYLCASSIRQIGEQYFGPGTRLTVT.

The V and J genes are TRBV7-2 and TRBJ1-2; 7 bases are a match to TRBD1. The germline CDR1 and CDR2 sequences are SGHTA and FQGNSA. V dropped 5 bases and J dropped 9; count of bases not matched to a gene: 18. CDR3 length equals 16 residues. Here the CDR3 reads CASSTWDSKVGWSYTF. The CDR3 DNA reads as TGTGCCAGCAGCACCTGGGACAGCAAAGTCGGATGGAGCTACACCTTC.